This TCR beta chain stems from a study of blood T cells in healthy people across ages. This clonotype has more than one count but fewer than ten. A J-beta primer mix and a sample-barcoded 5' primer were used in a second PCR of about 7 to 11 cycles. TCRdb independently ran MiXCR on the 5' RACE reads; one entry per CDR3 protein. The sample carries hundreds of thousands of distinct CDR3 sequences, 58% recorded once. This sequence was found in a man aged 30-40 years in good health. The material sequenced was blood.

CDR3 residues: CASSLMWGGTDTQYF. The CDR3 DNA sequence: TGTGCCAGCAGCTTAATGTGGGGGGGCACAGATACGCAGTATTTT. The V call is TRBV7-2, the J call TRBJ2-3, with D possibly TRBD2 on 6 matching bases. The V gene's germline CDR1 is SGHTA and CDR2 FQGNSA. The CDR3 is 15 amino acids. The V end lost 2 bases, the J end lost 1 base, and 10 bases lay between the germline ends.